This T cell receptor (beta chain) is drawn from a study of identical twins. Using its own MiXCR run on the 5' RACE reads, TCRdb lists one record per CDR3 protein. Here the sample spans about 690,000 distinct CDR3 sequences, roughly 6.2% being singletons. This clonotype was counted many times. This CDR3 region has 17 residues. The V end was cut by 0 bases, the J end by 1 base, with 13 bases between. Germline V CDR1 and CDR2: LGHNA, YNFKEQ. The sequence was collected from a man younger than 35 in good health. The chain recombines TRBV4-2 with TRBJ2-4; either TRBD1 or TRBD2 may supply D (5 bases each). The specimen was naive T cells sorted from blood. The CDR3: CASSQDTGPGAKNIQYF. The CDR3 nucleotides are TGTGCCAGCAGCCAAGATACAGGCCCGGGGGCCAAAAACATTCAGTACTTC.